The clone carrying this TCR beta chain was recorded at least ten times. This sample was included in a study of T cell repertoires in cytomegalovirus infection. The CDR3 has 15 amino acids. V was pared by 5 bases and J by 2 bases, with 15 bases between. Germline lookup yields CDR1 SGHTA and CDR2 FQGNSA. TCRdb reanalysed the reads using MiXCR and keeps one entry per CDR3 protein. The data contain about 300,000 distinct CDR3 sequences, around 10% of them singletons. The J gene is TRBJ2-5, the V gene TRBV7-2; D uncertain. The sequenced sample was PBMCs. The sequence was collected from a human donor in good health (CMV status not recorded). Some clones in this sample may be carry-over from other donors' samples. CDR3 in DNA: TGTGCCAGCAGCCCCGGTGAATTATCTCAAGAGACCCAGTACTTC. Translation: CASSPGELSQETQYF.